This T cell receptor beta chain comes out of a study of T cell repertoires and leukemia-associated antigens (dated by TCRdb to about 2019). Turning to the overall study: About 17 million effective reads were obtained overall, with each sample giving about 5.1 to 7 million read pairs and 3.3 to 5.0 million effective reads.

Total RNA was extracted from the cultured T cells with TRIzol reagent. 5' rapid amplification of cDNA ends (5'RACE) was used to amplify TCRbeta libraries from RNA. Before sequencing, Qubit, an Agilent instrument, and quantitative PCR were used to check library concentration and integrity. Qualified libraries were sequenced on Illumina HiSeq or MiSeq by a commercial service provider. Turning to the authors' computational methods: TCR sequences in each sample were identified using MiXCR version 1.8.2. For a clone to count as qualified, its CDR3 had to be longer than four amino acids, its nucleotide length had to be in-frame, and the clone could not contain a stop codon. An effective read was defined as a read containing the complete CDR3 structure. RT-PCR with 24 Vbeta primers, GeneScan spectratyping, and Sanger sequencing were used to validate expanded clones. The raw public reads went through TCRdb reprocessing: fastp at Q25, MiXCR clone calling, in-frame beta chains kept. Every distinct CDR3 protein forms one entry, paired with its most common genes and DNA. The V and J calls, along with clone size, are taken from TCRdb and not from the paper's own processing. Across this sample there are roughly 12,000 distinct CDR3 sequences, with about 45% seen only once. The biggest ten clones account for 27% of the sample.

The paper as a whole reports these results and caveats: Antigen specificity and function of the expanded clones were not tested directly and required further investigation. Across the four groups, there were no significant differences in the numbers of Vbeta genes (approximately 60), Jbeta genes (roughly 15), VDJ rearrangements, or unique CDR3s.

As a first step, CD3+ T cells were rested overnight at roughly 2.5 million cells/mL in RPMI 1640 lacking fetal bovine serum. MACS immunomagnetic beads were used, per the manufacturer's instructions, to isolate CD3+ T cells from PBMCs. In its sample, this clonotype was seen many times. Its antigen is not yet known. No much larger clone exists at a distance of one base, and base qualities are not known. This receptor was taken from a female donor in good health. Sequenced sample: CD3+ T cells sorted from blood and cultured.

The DNA sequence follows: TGCGCCAGCAGCTTGCTAATCGGACTAGCGGGAGTGAGGGGACAAGAGACCCAGTACTTC. This is translated as CASSLLIGLAGVRGQETQYF. The rearranged segments are TRBV5-1 and TRBJ2-5; 13 central nucleotides agree with TRBD2. For CDR1 and CDR2, the germline V gene lists SGHRS and YFSETQ. Trimming accounts for 1 base at V and 2 bases at J, while the number of junction bases matched to no gene is 14. The CDR3 contains 20 residues, cysteine and phenylalanine counted. The retained sequence is limited to the CDR3, 60 bases, with the frame set at the first base.